This entry lists 2 T cell receptor beta chains sequenced from one sample in a study of identical twins listed by TCRdb under 2016. Preparation of the library involved 5' RACE. The listed sequencing device is Illumina HiSeq 2000. TCRdb reprocessing: public reads trimmed at Q25 with fastp, clones called with MiXCR, in-frame beta chains kept. Every entry covers one CDR3 protein and lists the most common genes and DNA from its rows. This sample gives around 550,000 distinct CDR3 sequences in total; around 15% of them show up just once. Roughly 0.43% of the sample is in the top ten clones. Another study also made use of these data, one on yellow fever vaccine responses in identical twins.

Sequencing input: CD4+ T cells sorted from blood. The receptors were gathered from a woman in her late teens or twenties in good health.

The V call is TRBV7-2, the J call TRBJ1-5; 7 nucleotides align to TRBD1. The V and J ends lost 5 bases and 3 bases, in that order; junction bases with no gene match: 10. This CDR3 has 16 residues. Germline values: CDR1 SGHTA, CDR2 FQGNSA. The CDR3 is CASSQKGTVANQPQHF. The DNA of the CDR3 is TGTGCCAGCAGCCAAAAAGGGACAGTTGCCAATCAGCCCCAGCATTTT.

This clonotype has only a few counts. The genes are TRBV2 and TRBJ2-1, with TRBD2 as a possible D gene (6 bases). Per germline, CDR1 SNHLY and CDR2 FYNNEI. Trimming cost V 7 bases and J 1 base, with 17 bases left between them. The CDR3 has 16 amino acids. The CDR3 sequence: CASTMGGIRSYNEQFF. CDR3 sequence (DNA): TGTGCCAGCACCATGGGCGGGATCCGTTCCTACAATGAGCAGTTCTTC.